This T cell receptor beta chain was captured by sequencing in a study of identifying expanded T cells in peripheral blood. Remarks on this clone: Its antigen remains unidentified.

Study-level findings and limits: Variance in clone template counts between roughly 2-week samples significantly increased with total template count across all healthy donors. Over about two and four weeks, about 16 and 19 clones changed, versus roughly 1.2 between replicates.

Per germline, CDR1 WNHNN and CDR2 SYGVQD (reference sequence). CDR3 length equals 14 residues. V lost 10 bases, J lost 6 bases, and 12 bases stayed unmatched. Libraries were prepared by immunoSEQ multiplex PCR; TCRdb keeps only in-frame clonotypes and omits some of them. The sample contains roughly 56,000 clones, approximately 83% of which appear only once. The receptor was derived from a person aged 18 to 75 in good health. Sequenced input: blood. The V call is TRBV10-1, the J call TRBJ2-7, with 10 bases lining up with TRBD1. The CDR3 spells CATYPRDRGAEQYF. CDR3 DNA sequence: TGCGCCACCTACCCCCGGGACAGGGGTGCCGAGCAGTACTTC.